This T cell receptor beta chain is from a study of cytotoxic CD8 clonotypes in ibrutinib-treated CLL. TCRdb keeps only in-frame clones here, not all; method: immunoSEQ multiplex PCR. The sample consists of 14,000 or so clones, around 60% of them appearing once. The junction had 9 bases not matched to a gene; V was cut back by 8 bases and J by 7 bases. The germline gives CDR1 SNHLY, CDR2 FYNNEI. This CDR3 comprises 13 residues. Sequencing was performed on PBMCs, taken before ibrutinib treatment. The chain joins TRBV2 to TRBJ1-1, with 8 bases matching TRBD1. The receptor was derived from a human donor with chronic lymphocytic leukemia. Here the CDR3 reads CASLQGAYVEAFF. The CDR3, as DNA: TGTGCCAGCCTTCAGGGGGCCTATGTTGAAGCTTTCTTT.